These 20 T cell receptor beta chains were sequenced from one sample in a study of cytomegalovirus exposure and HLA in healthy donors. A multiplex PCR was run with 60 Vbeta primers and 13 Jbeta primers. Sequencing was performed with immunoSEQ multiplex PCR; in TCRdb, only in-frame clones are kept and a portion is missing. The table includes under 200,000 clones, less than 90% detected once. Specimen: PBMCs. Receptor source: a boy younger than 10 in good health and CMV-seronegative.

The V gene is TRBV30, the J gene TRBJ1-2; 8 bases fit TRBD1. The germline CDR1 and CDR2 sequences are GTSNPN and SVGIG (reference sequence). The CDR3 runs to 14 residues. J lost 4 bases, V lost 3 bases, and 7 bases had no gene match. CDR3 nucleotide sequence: TGTGCCTGGAGCCCAGACAGGGGACTCTATGGCTACACCTTC. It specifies CAWSPDRGLYGYTF.

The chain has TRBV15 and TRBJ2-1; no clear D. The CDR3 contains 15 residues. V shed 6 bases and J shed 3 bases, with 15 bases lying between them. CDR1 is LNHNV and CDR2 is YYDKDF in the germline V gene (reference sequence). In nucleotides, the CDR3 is TGTGCCACCAGTCCCAGCGCAACCCTCTACAATGAGCAGTTCTTC. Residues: CATSPSATLYNEQFF.

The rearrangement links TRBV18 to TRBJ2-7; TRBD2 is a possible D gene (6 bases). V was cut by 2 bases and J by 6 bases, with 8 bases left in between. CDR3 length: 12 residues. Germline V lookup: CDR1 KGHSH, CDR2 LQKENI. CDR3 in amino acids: CASSPAGSEQYF. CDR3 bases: TGTGCCAGCTCACCAGCGGGGAGCGAGCAGTACTTC.

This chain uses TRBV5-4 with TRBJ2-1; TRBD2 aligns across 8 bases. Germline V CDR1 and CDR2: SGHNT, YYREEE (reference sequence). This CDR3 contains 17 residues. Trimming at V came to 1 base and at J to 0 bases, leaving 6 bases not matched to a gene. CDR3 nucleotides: TGTGCCAGCAGCTTGACCCCGGGAGGGAGCTCCTACAATGAGCAGTTCTTC. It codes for CASSLTPGGSSYNEQFF.

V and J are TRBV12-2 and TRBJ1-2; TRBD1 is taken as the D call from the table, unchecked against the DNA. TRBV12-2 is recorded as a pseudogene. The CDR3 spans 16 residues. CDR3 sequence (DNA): TGTGCAAGTCGCTTAGTGCGGACAGGGGGCTCAAATGGCTACACCTTC. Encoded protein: CASRLVRTGGSNGYTF.

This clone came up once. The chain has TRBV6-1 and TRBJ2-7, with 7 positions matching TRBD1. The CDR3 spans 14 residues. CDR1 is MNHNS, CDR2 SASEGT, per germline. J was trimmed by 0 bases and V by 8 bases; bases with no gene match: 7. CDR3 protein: CASVRQGVSYEQYF. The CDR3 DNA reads TGTGCCAGCGTGAGACAGGGTGTCTCCTACGAGCAGTACTTC.

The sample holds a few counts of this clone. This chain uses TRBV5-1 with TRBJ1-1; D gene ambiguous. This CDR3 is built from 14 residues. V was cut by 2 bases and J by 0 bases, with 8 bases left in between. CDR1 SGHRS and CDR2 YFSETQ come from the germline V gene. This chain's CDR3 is CASSFGGMNTEAFF. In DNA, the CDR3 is TGCGCCAGCAGCTTTGGAGGGATGAACACTGAAGCTTTCTTT.

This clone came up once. DNA for the CDR3: TGTGCCAGCAGCGTAGATTTTATCACAGATACGCAGTATTTT. It translates to CASSVDFITDTQYF. The chain uses TRBV9 and TRBJ2-3; D is unclear. This CDR3 has 14 amino acids. With 0 bases removed from V and 2 bases from J, the gap between germline ends came to 7 bases. CDR1 SGDLS and CDR2 YYNGEE come from the germline V gene.

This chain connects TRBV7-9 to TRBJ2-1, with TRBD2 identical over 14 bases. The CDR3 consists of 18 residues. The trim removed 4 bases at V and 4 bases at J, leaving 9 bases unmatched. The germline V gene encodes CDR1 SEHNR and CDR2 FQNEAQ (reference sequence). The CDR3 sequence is CASSSEVTSGRVYNEQFF. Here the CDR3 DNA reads TGTGCCAGCAGCTCAGAGGTGACTAGCGGGAGGGTTTACAATGAGCAGTTCTTC.

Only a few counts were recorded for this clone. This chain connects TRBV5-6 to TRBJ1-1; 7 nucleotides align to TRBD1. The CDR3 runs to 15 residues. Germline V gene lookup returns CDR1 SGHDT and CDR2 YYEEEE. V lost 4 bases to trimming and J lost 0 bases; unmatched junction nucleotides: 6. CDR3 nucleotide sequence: TGTGCCAGCAGCACTGACAGGGTATTGAACACTGAAGCTTTCTTT. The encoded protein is CASSTDRVLNTEAFF.

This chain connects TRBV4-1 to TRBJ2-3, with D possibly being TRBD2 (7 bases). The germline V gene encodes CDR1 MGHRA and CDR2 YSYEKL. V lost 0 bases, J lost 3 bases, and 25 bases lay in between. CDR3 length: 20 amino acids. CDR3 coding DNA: TGCGCCAGCAGCCAAGATCCGAGACTAGCTAGGGGGGCTATAACAGATACGCAGTATTTT. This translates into CASSQDPRLARGAITDTQYF.

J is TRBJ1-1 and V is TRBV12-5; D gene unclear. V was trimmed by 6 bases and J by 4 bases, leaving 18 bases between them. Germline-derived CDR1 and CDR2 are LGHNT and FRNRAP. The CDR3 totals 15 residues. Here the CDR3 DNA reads TGTGCTAGTGGCGCATACGACATAACTGGCACTGAAGCTTTCTTT. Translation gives CASGAYDITGTEAFF.

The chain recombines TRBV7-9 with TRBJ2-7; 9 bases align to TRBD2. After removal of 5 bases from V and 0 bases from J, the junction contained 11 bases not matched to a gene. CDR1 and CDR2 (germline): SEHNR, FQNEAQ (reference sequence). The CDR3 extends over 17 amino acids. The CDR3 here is CASSPGGLAGTSYEQYF. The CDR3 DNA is TGTGCCAGCAGCCCAGGGGGGCTAGCGGGAACCTCCTACGAGCAGTACTTC.

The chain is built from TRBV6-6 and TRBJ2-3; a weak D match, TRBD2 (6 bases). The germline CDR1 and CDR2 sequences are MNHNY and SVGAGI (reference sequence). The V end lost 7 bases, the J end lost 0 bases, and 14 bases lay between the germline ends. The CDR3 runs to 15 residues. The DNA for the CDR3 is TGTGCCAGCAATTTCGGGAGCGGTAGCACAGATACGCAGTATTTT. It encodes CASNFGSGSTDTQYF.

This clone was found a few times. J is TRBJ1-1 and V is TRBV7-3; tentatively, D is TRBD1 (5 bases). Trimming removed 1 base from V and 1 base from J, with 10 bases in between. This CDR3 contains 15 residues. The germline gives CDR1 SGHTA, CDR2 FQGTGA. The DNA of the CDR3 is TGTGCCAGCAGCTTAAACCCAGGGCCGAACACTGAAGCTTTCTTT. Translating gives CASSLNPGPNTEAFF. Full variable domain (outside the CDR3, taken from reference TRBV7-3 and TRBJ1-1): GAGVSQTPSNKVTEKGKYVELRCDPISGHTALYWYRQSLGQGPEFLIYFQGTGAADDSGLPNDRFFAVRPEGSVSTLKIQRTERGDSAVYLCASSLNPGPNTEAFFGQGTRLTVV.

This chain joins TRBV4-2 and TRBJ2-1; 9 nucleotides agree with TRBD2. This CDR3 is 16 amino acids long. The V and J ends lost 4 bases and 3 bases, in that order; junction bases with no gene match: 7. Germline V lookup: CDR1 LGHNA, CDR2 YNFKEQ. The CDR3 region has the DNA TGTGCCAGCAGCCTCGGGGCTAGCGGGAACTACAATGAGCAGTTCTTC. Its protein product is CASSLGASGNYNEQFF.

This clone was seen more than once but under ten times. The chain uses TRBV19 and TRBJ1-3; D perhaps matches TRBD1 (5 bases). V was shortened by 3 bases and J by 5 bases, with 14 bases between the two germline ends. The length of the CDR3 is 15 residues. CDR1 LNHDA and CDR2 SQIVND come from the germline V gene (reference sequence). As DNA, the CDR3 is TGTGCCAGTAGTATTTCCCACAGGACGCGAAACACCATATATTTT. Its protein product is CASSISHRTRNTIYF.

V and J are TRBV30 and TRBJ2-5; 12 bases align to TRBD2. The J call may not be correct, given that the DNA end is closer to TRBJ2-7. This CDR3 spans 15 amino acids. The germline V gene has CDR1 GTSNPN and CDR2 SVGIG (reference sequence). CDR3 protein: CAWRWTSGTTYEQYF. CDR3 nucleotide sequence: TGTGCCTGGAGATGGACTAGCGGGACCACCTACGAGCAGTACTTC.

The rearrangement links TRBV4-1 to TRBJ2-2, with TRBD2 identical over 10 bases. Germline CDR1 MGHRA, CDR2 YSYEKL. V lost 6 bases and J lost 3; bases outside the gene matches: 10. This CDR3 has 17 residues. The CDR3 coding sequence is TGCGCCAGCAGTTGGAAGCGGGAGGGTGTGGACACCGGGGAGCTGTTTTTT. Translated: CASSWKREGVDTGELFF.

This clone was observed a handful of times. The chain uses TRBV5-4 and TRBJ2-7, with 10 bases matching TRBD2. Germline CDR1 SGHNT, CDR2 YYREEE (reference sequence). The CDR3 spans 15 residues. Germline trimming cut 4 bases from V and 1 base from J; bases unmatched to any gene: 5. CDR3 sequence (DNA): TGTGCCAGCAGCCCGGCTAGCGGGAGTTCCTACGAGCAGTACTTC. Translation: CASSPASGSSYEQYF.